This TCR beta chain emerged from a study of blood T cell repertoires in COVID-19 (dated by TCRdb to 2020 to 2022). About the investigation overall: Samples from collaborators originated in the United States, Italy and Spain and spanned both the acute and convalescent phases of COVID-19. The repertoires were made available in a free public database intended to serve as a resource for research on the immune response to SARS-CoV-2. HLA class I and class II types, where available, came from metadata supplied by the sample provider rather than from assay-based typing. The material from the prospective study consisted of cDNA or gDNA derived from T cells, B-cell-depleted T cells, or PBMCs. Sample metadata almost always included a de-identified subject ID, COVID-19 status, age in years and sex. The samples were drawn from two sources: the first 160 participants of the ongoing ImmuneRACE study, and some 1,300 subjects contributed by 6 global collaborators. The dataset comprised deeply sampled blood TCRbeta repertoires from subjects exposed to, actively infected with, or recovered from COVID-19. The paper as a whole reports these results and caveats: Clinical and demographic metadata were provided uncurated, with the amount varying by source and participant.

CDR1 LNHDA and CDR2 SQIVND are derived from the germline V gene (reference sequence). CDR3 length: 14 amino acids, cysteine to phenylalanine. Only CDR3 DNA remains: 42 bases, in frame from the first base. Trimming accounts for 3 bases at V and 4 bases at J, while the number of junction bases matched to no gene is 4. The immunoSEQ Assay, a bias-controlled multiplex PCR, was used to amplify TCRbeta CDR3 regions from genomic DNA. On the study's bioinformatics: The number of nucleated cells in each sample was estimated from the amplification of reference gene primers within the assay. To quantify the absolute abundance of each unique TCRbeta CDR3 rearrangement, sequence reads were collapsed and filtered. For each sample, productive Simpson clonality was calculated by taking the square root of Simpson's diversity index across productive rearrangements. The immuneACCESS repertoire file appears here via TCRdb, limited to in-frame rearrangements. These files lack a portion of the clones; in checked studies, under half of the deficit traces to unresolved V genes, and the cause of the others is not known. V and J calls and clone size are copied from that table; D and trimming were computed from the DNA. This sample gives around 60,000 clones in total; about 70% of them show up just once. The top ten clones comprise 18% of the sample.

Collaborating institutions collected whole blood in K2EDTA tubes following their own protocols. For TCRbeta analysis, collaborators shipped samples in one of three forms: frozen whole blood, isolated PBMCs, or DNA extracted from either of those sample types. Of note for this clone: Its antigen target is currently unknown. Per-base qualities were not stored, and no clone one base away is much larger.

The receptor's source is a woman between 45 and 60 years old with active or convalescent COVID-19. The chain joins TRBV19 to TRBJ2-5, and 8 junctional nucleotides match TRBD2. The sample consisted of peripheral blood. The CDR3 has the sequence CASSILAGGETQYF. Read as DNA, the sequence is TGTGCCAGTAGTATTTTGGCGGGAGGAGAGACCCAGTACTTC. The variable domain in full, with residues beyond the CDR3 obtained from the reference TRBV19 and TRBJ2-5 genes, is DGGITQSPKYLFRKEGQNVTLSCEQNLNHDAMYWYRQDPGQGLRLIYYSQIVNDFQKGDIAEGYSVSREKKESFPLTVTSAQKNPTAFYLCASSILAGGETQYFGPGTRLLVL.